The T cell receptor (beta chain) under discussion was sequenced for a study of blood T cells in healthy people across ages. The study drew donors from healthy Caucasian individuals in Russia aged 6 to 90. Germline CDR1 DFQATT, CDR2 SNEGSKA (reference sequence). This CDR3 comprises 13 residues. For the second PCR, which ran for roughly 7 to 11 cycles, a sample-barcoded 5' primer and a J-beta primer mix were used. TCRdb independently ran MiXCR on the 5' RACE reads; one entry per CDR3 protein. In the table there are about 1.5 million distinct CDR3 sequences, about 42% of which are singletons. The sequenced sample was blood. The chain carries TRBV20-1 and TRBJ2-7; 10 positions match TRBD1. This receptor was identified in a young woman in good health. The CDR3 nucleotides read TGCAGCTACCGGGACAGGGGTTCCTACGAGCAGTACTTC. Its translation is CSYRDRGSYEQYF.